This is a list of T cell receptor beta chains from one sample in a study of CD8 T cells in Susac syndrome. TCRdb re-called the immunoSEQ multiplex PCR reads through MiXCR, storing one row per CDR3 protein. In the table there are 150,000 to 190,000 distinct CDR3 sequences, roughly 94% of which are singletons. Material for sequencing was CD8+ T cells from PBMCs. Receptors were obtained from a human donor with multiple sclerosis. Both conserved end residues are part of each CDR3. The order of the fields is D gene, clone size, J gene, V gene, CDR3 DNA, CDR3 protein. A D gene is named only where the DNA matches it firmly. A clone size is listed for some rows: how often the clone was seen (once, few, many), or a class if it is expanded.

TRBD2,-,TRBJ2-3,TRBV7-8,TGTGCCAGCAGCTTAGGACCCCAGACTAGCGAGGGAACAGATACGCAGTATTTT,CASSLGPQTSEGTDTQYF
-,-,TRBJ1-2,TRBV7-9,TGTGCCAGCAGCCTGGGTCGGGGCTATGGCTACACCTTC,CASSLGRGYGYTF
-,-,TRBJ1-1,TRBV13,TGTGCCAGCAGCCAAGCCAACTGGGCTGAAGCTTTCTTT,CASSQANWAEAFF
TRBD1,-,TRBJ2-2,TRBV11-2,TGTGCCAGCAGGACACCGGGACAGGGGATTGCCGGGGAGCTGTTTTTT,CASRTPGQGIAGELFF
TRBD1,-,TRBJ1-2,TRBV4-1,TGCGCCAGCAGCCAAGTAGGACAGGGTGATGGCTACACCTTC,CASSQVGQGDGYTF
-,-,TRBJ1-1,TRBV18,TGTGCCAGCTCACCACCGACGGGCAGATTGGCTGAAGCTTTCTTT,CASSPPTGRLAEAFF
-,-,TRBJ2-3,TRBV6-5,TGTGCCAGCAGTTACACACTAGAACATAGCACAGATACGCAGTATTTT,CASSYTLEHSTDTQYF
-,-,TRBJ2-5,TRBV28,TGTGCCAGCAGTCCCCCTGCCCGGTCGCAAGAGACCCAGTACTTC,CASSPPARSQETQYF
TRBD1,-,TRBJ2-3,TRBV29-1,TGCAGCGTTGAGGGGACAGGGTCCCCTTCTTATACGCAGTATTTT,CSVEGTGSPSYTQYF
-,-,TRBJ2-5,TRBV3-1,TGTGCCAGCAGCCCCATGGGTGAGACCCAGTACTTC,CASSPMGETQYF
TRBD1,-,TRBJ2-7,TRBV5-1,TGCGCCAGCAGCTCACCCGGGACAGGGATCTACGAGCAGTACTTC,CASSSPGTGIYEQYF
TRBD2,-,TRBJ2-1,TRBV20-1,TGCAGTGCTAGAGATTTAGCGGGGGTCTCCTACAATGAGCAGTTCTTC,CSARDLAGVSYNEQFF
-,-,TRBJ2-5,TRBV25-1,TGTGCCAGCAGAGGTCGCCAACAAGAGACCCAGTACTTC,CASRGRQQETQYF
TRBD1,-,TRBJ1-2,TRBV5-6,TGTGCCAGCAGCTCATTTAACAGGGGGCGAGAGTATGGCTACACCTTC,CASSSFNRGREYGYTF
-,-,TRBJ1-1,TRBV14,TGTGCCAGCAGCCAAGCCCGGCAACCCGCTTTCTTT,CASSQARQPAFF
-,once,TRBJ2-1,TRBV7-9,TGTGCCAGCAGCTTACCTTGGACAGCTAGTCCGAATGAGCAGTTCTTC,CASSLPWTASPNEQFF
TRBD1,-,TRBJ2-7,TRBV27,TGTGCCAGCAGTTTATCTGCCGGGACAGTACACTACGAGCAGTACTTC,CASSLSAGTVHYEQYF
-,-,TRBJ1-1,TRBV6-2/TRBV6-3,TGTGCCAGCAGGAGGAAACCAACGGGGATCACTGAAGCTTTCTTT,CASRRKPTGITEAFF
TRBD1,-,TRBJ1-1,TRBV7-9,TGTGCCAGCAGCCGCGGGACAGGGGGACGGAACACTGAAGCTTTCTTT,CASSRGTGGRNTEAFF
-,-,TRBJ1-2,TRBV20-1,TGCAGTGCTAAACAGGGTACCCCTGATGGCTACACCTTC,CSAKQGTPDGYTF
-,-,TRBJ2-3,TRBV13,TGTGCCAGCAGCTTCTCTTCAGATACGCAGTATTTT,CASSFSSDTQYF
TRBD1,-,TRBJ2-1,TRBV28,TGTGCCAGCAGATCAGGGGGAGTCTCCTACAATGAGCAGTTCTTC,CASRSGGVSYNEQFF
-,-,TRBJ2-1,TRBV28,TGTGCCAGCAGTTTACCTAGCGACATCGAGCAGTTCTTC,CASSLPSDIEQFF
TRBD1,once,TRBJ1-5,TRBV12-3/TRBV12-4,TGTGCCAGCAGACGGACAGGGGGCGGTCAGCCCCAGCATTTT,CASRRTGGGQPQHF
-,-,TRBJ2-2,TRBV25-1,TGTGCCAGCAGTGCAGGGGCCGGGGAGCTGTTTTTT,CASSAGAGELFF
-,-,TRBJ2-1,TRBV2,TGTGCCAGCCATTACAATGAGCAGTTCTTC,CASHYNEQFF
-,once,TRBJ1-2,TRBV19,TGTGAAAGGGGGGCGATCTATGGCTACACCTTC,CERGAIYGYTF
-,-,TRBJ1-1,TRBV29-1,TGCAGCGTACCAGGGCTGGGAGTGAACACTGAAGCTTTCTTT,CSVPGLGVNTEAFF
-,-,TRBJ1-2,TRBV7-9,TGTGCCAGCAGCTTAGCGCTAATATATGGCTACACCTTC,CASSLALIYGYTF
TRBD2,-,TRBJ2-2,TRBV9,TGTGCCAGCAGGGGGCAAGCGGGGCCTTCGAACACCGGGGAGCTGTTTTTT,CASRGQAGPSNTGELFF
TRBD1,-,TRBJ2-7,TRBV12-3/TRBV12-4,TGTGCCAGCACTCCAGGGGACAGCTCCTACGAGCAGTACTTC,CASTPGDSSYEQYF
-,-,TRBJ2-7,TRBV14,TGTGCCAGCAGCCAAGAAAGCGGCCGGGGCCACGAGCAGTACTTC,CASSQESGRGHEQYF
TRBD1,-,TRBJ2-7,TRBV9,TGTGCCAGCAGCCCTCACCCATCGACAGGGCCCTACGAGCAGTACTTC,CASSPHPSTGPYEQYF
-,once,TRBJ1-2,TRBV9,TGTGCCAGCAGCGAAAGAACACAGGGCAGGCCTAATGGCTACACCTTC,CASSERTQGRPNGYTF
-,few,TRBJ2-2,TRBV7-9,TGTGCCAGCAGCTTAGGCGAGAACACCGGGGAGCTGTTTTTT,CASSLGENTGELFF
TRBD2,once,TRBJ2-7,TRBV15,TGTGCCACCAGCACAGGCGGGGGGGCCTACGAGCAGTACTTC,CATSTGGGAYEQYF
TRBD1,-,TRBJ2-7,TRBV24-1,TGTGCCACCAGTGCACGACAGGGGTATGTATACGAGCAGTACTTC,CATSARQGYVYEQYF
TRBD1,-,TRBJ2-7,TRBV19,TGTGCCAGTAGTAAAGAACCGGGACAGGGTTACGAGCAGTACTTC,CASSKEPGQGYEQYF
-,once,TRBJ1-1,TRBV7-9,TGTGCCAGCAGCCCGCCCTCCCTTGATCCCGAAGCTTTCTTT,CASSPPSLDPEAFF
-,-,TRBJ1-1,TRBV30,TGTGCCTGGAGTGAATTCGAGAACACTGAAGCTTTCTTT,CAWSEFENTEAFF
-,-,TRBJ2-3,TRBV28,TGTGCCAGCAGTTTAGGTGTGATAGTAAGCACAGATACGCAGTATTTT,CASSLGVIVSTDTQYF
-,-,TRBJ1-5,TRBV4-1,TGCGCCAGCAGCCAAGAGCAGGATAGCAATCAGCCCCAGCATTTT,CASSQEQDSNQPQHF
TRBD2,-,TRBJ2-3,TRBV2,TGTGCCAGCAGTGATTCCCCTAGCGGGGGGTCTAGCACAGATACGCAGTATTTT,CASSDSPSGGSSTDTQYF
TRBD2,-,TRBJ2-3,TRBV4-3,TGCGCCAGCAGCCAAGATGGAACTAGCGGGGAAGGAGATACGCAGTATTTT,CASSQDGTSGEGDTQYF
TRBD2,-,TRBJ2-1,TRBV11-2,TGTGCCAGCAGCTCAAAGCGGGGGGGCCAGCTTCGCTACAATGAGCAGTTCTTC,CASSSKRGGQLRYNEQFF